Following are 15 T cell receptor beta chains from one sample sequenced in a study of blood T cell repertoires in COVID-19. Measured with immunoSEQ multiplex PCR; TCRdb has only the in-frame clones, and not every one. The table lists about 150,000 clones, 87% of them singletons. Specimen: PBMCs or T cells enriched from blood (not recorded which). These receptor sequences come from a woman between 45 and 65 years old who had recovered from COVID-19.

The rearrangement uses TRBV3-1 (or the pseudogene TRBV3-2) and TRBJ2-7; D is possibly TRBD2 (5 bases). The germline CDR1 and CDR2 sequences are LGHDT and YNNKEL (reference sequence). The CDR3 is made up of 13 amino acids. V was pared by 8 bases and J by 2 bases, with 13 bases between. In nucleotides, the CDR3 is TGTGCCAGCTCACGGACTTCCACCTACGAGCAGTACTTC. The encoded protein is CASSRTSTYEQYF.

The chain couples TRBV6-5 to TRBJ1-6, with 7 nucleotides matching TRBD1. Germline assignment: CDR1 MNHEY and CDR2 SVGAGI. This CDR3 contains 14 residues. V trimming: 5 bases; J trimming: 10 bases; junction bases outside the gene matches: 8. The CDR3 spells CASSNRGWSSPLHF. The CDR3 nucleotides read TGTGCCAGCAGTAACAGGGGATGGAGCTCACCCCTCCACTTT.

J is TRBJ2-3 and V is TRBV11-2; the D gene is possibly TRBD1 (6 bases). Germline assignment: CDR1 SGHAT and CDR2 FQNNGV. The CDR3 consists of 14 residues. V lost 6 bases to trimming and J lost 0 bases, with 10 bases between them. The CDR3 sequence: CASSLRGSTDTQYF. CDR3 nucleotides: TGTGCCAGCAGTCTCAGGGGTAGCACAGATACGCAGTATTTT.

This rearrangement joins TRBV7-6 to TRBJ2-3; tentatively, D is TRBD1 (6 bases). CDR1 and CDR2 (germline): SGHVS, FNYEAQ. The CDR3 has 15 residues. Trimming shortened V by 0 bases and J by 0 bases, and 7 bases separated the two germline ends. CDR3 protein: CASSLAQGSTDTQYF. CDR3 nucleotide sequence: TGTGCCAGCAGCTTAGCACAGGGTAGCACAGATACGCAGTATTTT.

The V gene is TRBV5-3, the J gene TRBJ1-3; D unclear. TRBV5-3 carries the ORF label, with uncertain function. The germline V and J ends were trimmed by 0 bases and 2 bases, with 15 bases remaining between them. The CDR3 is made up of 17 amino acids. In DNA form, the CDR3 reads TGTGCCAGAAGCTTGGCCAAAGGAGGGCCCGCTGGAAACACCATATATTTT. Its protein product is CARSLAKGGPAGNTIYF.

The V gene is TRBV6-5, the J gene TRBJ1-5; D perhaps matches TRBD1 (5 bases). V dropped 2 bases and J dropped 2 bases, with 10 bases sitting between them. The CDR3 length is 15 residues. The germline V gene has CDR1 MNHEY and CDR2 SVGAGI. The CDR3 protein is CASSYGGIGNQPQHF. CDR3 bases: TGTGCCAGCAGTTACGGGGGGATCGGCAATCAGCCCCAGCATTTT.

The CDR3 region is CASSGRGRSYGYTF. CDR3 in DNA: TGTGCCAGCAGCGGCAGGGGGCGAAGCTATGGCTACACCTTC. V and J are TRBV9 and TRBJ1-2, with 8 nucleotides matching TRBD1. V was pared by 3 bases and J by 4 bases, with 5 bases of the junction left unmatched. The CDR3 covers 14 residues. Germline V lookup: CDR1 SGDLS, CDR2 YYNGEE.

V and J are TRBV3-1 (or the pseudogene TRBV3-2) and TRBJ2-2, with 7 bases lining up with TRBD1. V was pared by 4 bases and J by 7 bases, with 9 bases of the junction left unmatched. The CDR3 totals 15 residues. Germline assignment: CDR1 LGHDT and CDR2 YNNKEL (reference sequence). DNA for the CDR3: TGTGCCAGCAGCCCCGACAGGGTGTATGGCGGGGAGCTGTTTTTT. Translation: CASSPDRVYGGELFF.

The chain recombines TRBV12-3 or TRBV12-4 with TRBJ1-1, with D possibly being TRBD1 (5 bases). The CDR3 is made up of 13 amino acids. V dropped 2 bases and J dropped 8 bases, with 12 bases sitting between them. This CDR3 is CASSLWRGREAFF. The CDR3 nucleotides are TGTGCCAGCAGTTTATGGAGGGGAAGAGAAGCTTTCTTT.

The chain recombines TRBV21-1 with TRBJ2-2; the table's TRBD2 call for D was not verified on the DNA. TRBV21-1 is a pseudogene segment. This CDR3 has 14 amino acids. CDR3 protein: CASSLPLVTGELFF. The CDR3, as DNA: TGTGCCAGCAGCCTTCCCCTAGTCACCGGGGAGCTGTTTTTT.

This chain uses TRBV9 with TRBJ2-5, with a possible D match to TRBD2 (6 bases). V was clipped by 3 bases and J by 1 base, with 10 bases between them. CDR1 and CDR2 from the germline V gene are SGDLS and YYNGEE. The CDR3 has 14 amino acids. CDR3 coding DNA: TGTGCCAGCAGCGGGGGGACTGCCCAAGAGACCCAGTACTTC. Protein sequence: CASSGGTAQETQYF.

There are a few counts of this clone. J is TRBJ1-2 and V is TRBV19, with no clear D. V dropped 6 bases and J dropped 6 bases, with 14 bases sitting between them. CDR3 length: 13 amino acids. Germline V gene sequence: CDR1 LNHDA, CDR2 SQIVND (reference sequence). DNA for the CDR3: TGTGCCAGTAGCGAGTATGTTGAGGATGGCTACACCTTC. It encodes CASSEYVEDGYTF.

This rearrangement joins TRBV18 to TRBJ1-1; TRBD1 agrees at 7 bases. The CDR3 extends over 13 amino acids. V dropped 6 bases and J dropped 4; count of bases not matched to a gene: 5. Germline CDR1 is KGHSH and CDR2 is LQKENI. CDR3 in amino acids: CASSDREATEAFF. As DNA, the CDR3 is TGTGCCAGCTCTGACAGGGAGGCCACTGAAGCTTTCTTT.

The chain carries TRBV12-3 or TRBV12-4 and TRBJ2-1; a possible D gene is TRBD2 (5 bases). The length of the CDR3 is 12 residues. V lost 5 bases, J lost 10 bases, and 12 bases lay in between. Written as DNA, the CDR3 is TGTGCCAGCAGTATGGGAGCGGCAGAGCAGTTCTTC. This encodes CASSMGAAEQFF.

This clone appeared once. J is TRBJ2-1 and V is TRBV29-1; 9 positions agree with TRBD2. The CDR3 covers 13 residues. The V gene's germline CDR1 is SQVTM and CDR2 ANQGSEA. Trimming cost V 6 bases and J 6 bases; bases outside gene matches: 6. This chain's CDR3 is CSVLAGDTNEQFF. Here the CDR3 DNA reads TGCAGCGTGTTAGCGGGAGATACCAATGAGCAGTTCTTC.